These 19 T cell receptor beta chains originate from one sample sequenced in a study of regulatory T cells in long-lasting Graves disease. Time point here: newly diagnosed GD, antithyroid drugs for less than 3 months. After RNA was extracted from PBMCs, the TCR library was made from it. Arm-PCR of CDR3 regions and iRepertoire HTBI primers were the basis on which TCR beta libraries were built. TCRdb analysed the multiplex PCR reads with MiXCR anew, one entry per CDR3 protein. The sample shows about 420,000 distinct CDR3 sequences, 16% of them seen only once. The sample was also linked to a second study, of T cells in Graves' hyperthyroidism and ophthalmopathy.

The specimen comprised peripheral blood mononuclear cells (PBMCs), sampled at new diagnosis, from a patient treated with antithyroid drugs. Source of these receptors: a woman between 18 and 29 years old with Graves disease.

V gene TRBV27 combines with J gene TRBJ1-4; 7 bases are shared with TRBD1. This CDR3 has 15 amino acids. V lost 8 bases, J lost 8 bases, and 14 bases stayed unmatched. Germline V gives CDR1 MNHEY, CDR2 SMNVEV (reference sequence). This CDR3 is CASRDSAKGVEKLFF. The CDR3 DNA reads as TGTGCCAGCCGGGACAGCGCCAAGGGAGTGGAAAAACTGTTTTTT. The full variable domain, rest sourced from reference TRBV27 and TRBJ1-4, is EAQVTQNPRYLITVTGKKLTVTCSQNMNHEYMSWYRQDPGLGLRQIYYSMNVEVTDKGDVPEGYKVSRKEKRNFPLILESPSPNQTSLYFCASRDSAKGVEKLFFGSGTQLSVL.

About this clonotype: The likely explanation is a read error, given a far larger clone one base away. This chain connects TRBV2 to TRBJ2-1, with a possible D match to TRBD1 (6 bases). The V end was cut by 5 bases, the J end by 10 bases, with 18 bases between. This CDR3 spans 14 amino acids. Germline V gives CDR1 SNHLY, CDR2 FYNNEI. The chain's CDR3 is CASSQRTAVYEQFF. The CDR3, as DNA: TGTGCCAGCAGTCAAAGGACAGCTGTTTACGAGCAGTTCTTC. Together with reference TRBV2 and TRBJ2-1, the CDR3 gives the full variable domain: EPEVTQTPSHQVTQMGQEVILRCVPISNHLYFYWYRQILGQKVEFLVSFYNNEISEKSEIFDDQFSVERPDGSNFTLKIRSTKLEDSAMYFCASSQRTAVYEQFFGPGTRLTVL.

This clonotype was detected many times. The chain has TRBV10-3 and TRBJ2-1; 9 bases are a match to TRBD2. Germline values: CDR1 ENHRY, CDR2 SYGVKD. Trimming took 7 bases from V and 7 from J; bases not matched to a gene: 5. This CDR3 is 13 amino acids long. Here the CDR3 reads CAIKELAGNEQFF. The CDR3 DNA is TGTGCCATCAAAGAGCTAGCGGGAAATGAGCAGTTCTTC.

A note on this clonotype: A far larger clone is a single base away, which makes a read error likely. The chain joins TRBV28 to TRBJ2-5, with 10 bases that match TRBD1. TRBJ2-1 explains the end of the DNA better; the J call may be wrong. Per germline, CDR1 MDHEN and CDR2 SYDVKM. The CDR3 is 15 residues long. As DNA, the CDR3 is TGTGCCAGCAGATCGGGACAGGGGTTCTCCTACGAGCAGTTCTTC. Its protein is CASRSGQGFSYEQFF.

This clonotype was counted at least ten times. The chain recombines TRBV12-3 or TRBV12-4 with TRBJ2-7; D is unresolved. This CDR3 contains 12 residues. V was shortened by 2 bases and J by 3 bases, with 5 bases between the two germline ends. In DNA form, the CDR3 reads TGTGCCAGCAGTTTACTACTCTACGAGCAGTACTTC. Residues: CASSLLLYEQYF.

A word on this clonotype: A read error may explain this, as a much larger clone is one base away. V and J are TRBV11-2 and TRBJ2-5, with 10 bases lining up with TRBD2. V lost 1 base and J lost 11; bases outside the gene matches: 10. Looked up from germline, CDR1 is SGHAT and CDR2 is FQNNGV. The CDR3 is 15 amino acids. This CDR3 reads CASSLASGSRGEQYF. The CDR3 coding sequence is TGTGCCAGCAGCTTAGCTAGCGGGAGTAGGGGTGAGCAGTACTTC.

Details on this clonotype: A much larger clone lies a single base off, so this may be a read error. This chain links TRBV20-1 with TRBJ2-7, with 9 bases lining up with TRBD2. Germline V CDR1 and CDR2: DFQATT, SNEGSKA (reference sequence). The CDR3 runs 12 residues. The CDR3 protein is CSAGTSSCEQYF. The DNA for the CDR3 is TGCAGTGCCGGGACTAGCTCCTGCGAGCAGTACTTC.

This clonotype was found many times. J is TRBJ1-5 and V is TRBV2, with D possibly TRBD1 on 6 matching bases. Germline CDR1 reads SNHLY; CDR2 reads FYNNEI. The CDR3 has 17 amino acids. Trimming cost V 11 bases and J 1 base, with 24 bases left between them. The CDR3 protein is CAAHRDKYGLSNQPQHF. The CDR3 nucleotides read TGTGCCGCCCACCGGGACAAGTATGGTTTAAGCAATCAGCCCCAGCATTTT.

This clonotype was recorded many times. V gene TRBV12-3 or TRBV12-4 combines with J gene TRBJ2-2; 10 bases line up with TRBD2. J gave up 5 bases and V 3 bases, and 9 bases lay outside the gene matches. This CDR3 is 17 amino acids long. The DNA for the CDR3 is TGTGCCAGCAGTTTCAGGGCTAGCGGGAGTTGGACCGGGGAGCTGTTTTTT. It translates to CASSFRASGSWTGELFF.

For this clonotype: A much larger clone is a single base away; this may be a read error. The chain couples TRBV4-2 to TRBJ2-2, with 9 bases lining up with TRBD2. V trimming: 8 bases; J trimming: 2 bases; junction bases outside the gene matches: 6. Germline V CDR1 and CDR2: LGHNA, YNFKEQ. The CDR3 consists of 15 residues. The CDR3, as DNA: TGTGCCAGCGGCTCGGGACTAGCAAACACCGGGGAGCTGTTTTTT. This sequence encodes CASGSGLANTGELFF.

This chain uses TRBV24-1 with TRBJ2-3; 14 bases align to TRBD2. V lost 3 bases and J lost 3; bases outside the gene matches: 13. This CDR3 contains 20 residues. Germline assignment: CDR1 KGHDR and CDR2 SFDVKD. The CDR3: CATSDPWTSGRIVGTDTQYF. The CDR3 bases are TGTGCCACCAGTGATCCATGGACTAGCGGGAGGATAGTTGGGACAGATACGCAGTATTTT.

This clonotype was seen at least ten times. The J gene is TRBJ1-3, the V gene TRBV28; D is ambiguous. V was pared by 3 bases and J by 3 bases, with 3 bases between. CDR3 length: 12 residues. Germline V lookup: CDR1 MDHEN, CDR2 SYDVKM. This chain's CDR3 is CASSLFGNTIYF. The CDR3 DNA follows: TGTGCCAGCAGTTTGTTTGGAAACACCATATATTTT.

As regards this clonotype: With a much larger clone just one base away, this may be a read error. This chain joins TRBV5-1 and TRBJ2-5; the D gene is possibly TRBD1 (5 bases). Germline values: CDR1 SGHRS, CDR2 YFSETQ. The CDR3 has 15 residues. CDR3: CASSTTGREQEIQYF. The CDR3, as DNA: TGCGCCAGCAGCACAACGGGCAGGGAACAAGAGATCCAGTACTTC.

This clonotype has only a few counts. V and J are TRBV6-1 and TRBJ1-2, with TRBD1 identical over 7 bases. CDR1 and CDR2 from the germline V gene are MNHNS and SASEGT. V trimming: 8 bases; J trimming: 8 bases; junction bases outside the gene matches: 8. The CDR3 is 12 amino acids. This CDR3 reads CASRQGGNGYTF. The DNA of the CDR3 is TGTGCCAGCCGACAGGGCGGGAACGGCTACACCTTC.

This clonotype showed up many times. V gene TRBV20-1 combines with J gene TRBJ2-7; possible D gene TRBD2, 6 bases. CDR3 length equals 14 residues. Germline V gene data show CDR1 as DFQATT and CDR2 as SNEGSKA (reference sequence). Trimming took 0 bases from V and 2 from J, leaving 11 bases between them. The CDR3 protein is CSARDRLDPYEQYF. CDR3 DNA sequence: TGCAGTGCTAGAGACAGACTAGACCCCTACGAGCAGTACTTC.

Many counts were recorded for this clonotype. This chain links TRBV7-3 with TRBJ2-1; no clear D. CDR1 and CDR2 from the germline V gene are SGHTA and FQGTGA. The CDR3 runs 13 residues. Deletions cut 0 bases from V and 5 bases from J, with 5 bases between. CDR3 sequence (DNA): TGTGCCAGCAGCTTAACGCAGCACAATGAGCAGTTCTTC. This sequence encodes CASSLTQHNEQFF. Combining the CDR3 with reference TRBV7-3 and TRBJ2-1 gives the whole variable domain GAGVSQTPSNKVTEKGKYVELRCDPISGHTALYWYRQSLGQGPEFLIYFQGTGAADDSGLPNDRFFAVRPEGSVSTLKIQRTERGDSAVYLCASSLTQHNEQFFGPGTRLTVL.

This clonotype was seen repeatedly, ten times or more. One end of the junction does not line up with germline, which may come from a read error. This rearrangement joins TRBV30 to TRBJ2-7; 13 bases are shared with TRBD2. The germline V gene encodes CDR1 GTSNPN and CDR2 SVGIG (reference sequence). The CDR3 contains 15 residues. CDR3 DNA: TGTGCCTGGAGTGTAGGTCACTCCGGGACTAGCGGGATGAACTTC. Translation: CAWSVGHSGTSGMNF.

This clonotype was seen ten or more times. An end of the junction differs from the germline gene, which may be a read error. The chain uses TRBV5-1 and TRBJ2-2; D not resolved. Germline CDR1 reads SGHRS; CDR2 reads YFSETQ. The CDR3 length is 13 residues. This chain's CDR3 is CASSLGNTGELFF. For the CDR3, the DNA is TGTGCCAGCAGTTTAGGAAACACCGGGGAGCTGTTTTTT.

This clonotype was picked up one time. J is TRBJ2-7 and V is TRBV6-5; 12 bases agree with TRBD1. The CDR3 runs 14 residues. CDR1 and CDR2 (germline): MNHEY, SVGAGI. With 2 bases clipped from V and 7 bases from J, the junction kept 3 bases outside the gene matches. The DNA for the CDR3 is TGTGCCAGCAGTTACGGGACAGGGGGCGAAGAGCAGTACTTC. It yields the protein CASSYGTGGEEQYF.